These 4 T cell receptor beta chains were all obtained from the same sample, sequenced in a study of shared clonotypes between healthy human individuals. Profiled with immunoSEQ multiplex PCR; TCRdb holds only in-frame clones, not every one. The data hold 1.6 million or so clones, with roughly 96% observed a single time. The sequencing input was naive CD4+ T cells sorted from blood. The sample's subset: CD45RA+ positively selected. Source of these receptors: a man under 40 in good health.

This clone has just one count. The chain couples TRBV19 to TRBJ1-1, with 7 bases aligning to TRBD1. Per the germline V gene, CDR1 is LNHDA and CDR2 is SQIVND (reference sequence). The length of the CDR3 is 14 residues. The junction had 4 bases not matched to a gene; V was cut back by 5 bases and J by 1 base. CDR3 in DNA: TGTGCCAGTAGTCTGGACAGGTGGAACACTGAAGCTTTCTTT. Translation gives CASSLDRWNTEAFF.

As concerns this clone: Other nucleotide sequences in the sample specify the same CDR3. The chain combines TRBV19 with TRBJ1-5, with D perhaps matching TRBD1 (5 bases). V lost 3 bases, J lost 4 bases, and 7 bases lay in between. Germline lookup yields CDR1 LNHDA and CDR2 SQIVND (reference sequence). This CDR3 contains 13 residues. CDR3 residues: CASSMDTNQPQHF. CDR3 nucleotide sequence: TGTGCCAGTAGTATGGACACGAATCAGCCCCAGCATTTT.

This clone was observed a handful of times. The chain combines TRBV30 with TRBJ2-7; TRBD1 matches at 7 bases. Losses at the gene ends were 5 bases for V and 2 bases for J; bases not matched to a gene: 3. The CDR3 is 12 amino acids. Germline assignment: CDR1 GTSNPN and CDR2 SVGIG (reference sequence). The chain's CDR3 is CAWATGTYEQYF. The CDR3 coding sequence is TGTGCCTGGGCGACAGGGACCTACGAGCAGTACTTC.

As regards this clone: One end of the junction does not line up with germline, which may come from a read error. J is TRBJ2-1 and V is TRBV5-1, with TRBD2 matching over 8 bases. Looked up from germline, CDR1 is SGHRS and CDR2 is YFSETQ. This CDR3 is built from 18 residues. The CDR3 DNA reads TGCGCCAGCAGCCGGGGCCCAAGTGGAACGGGAGGGCCCATGCACGTTCTCTTC. It codes for CASSRGPSGTGGPMHVLF.